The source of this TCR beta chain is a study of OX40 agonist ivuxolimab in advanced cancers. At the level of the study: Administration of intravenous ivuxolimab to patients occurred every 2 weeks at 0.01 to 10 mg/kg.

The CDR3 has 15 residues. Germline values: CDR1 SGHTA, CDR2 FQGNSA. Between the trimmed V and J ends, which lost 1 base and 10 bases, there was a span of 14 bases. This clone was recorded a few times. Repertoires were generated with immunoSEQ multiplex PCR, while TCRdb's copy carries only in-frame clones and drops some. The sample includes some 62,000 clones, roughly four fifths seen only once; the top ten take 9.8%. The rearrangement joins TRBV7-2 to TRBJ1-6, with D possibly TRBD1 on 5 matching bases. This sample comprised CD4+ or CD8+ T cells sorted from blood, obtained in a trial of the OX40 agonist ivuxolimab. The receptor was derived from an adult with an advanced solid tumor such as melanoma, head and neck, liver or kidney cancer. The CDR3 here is CASSLGAGSGSPLHF. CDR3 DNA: TGTGCCAGCAGCTTAGGCGCAGGGTCGGGGTCACCCCTCCACTTT.